These 4 T cell receptor beta chains share one sample of origin, sequenced in a study of T cell repertoires in cytomegalovirus infection. One entry per CDR3 protein, called by TCRdb with MiXCR from the reads. The data show about 570,000 distinct CDR3 sequences, with around 40% seen just once and about 48% held by the top ten. Their specific antigens are unknown. Here the sequenced sample was cultured PBMCs, taken from culture after CMV antigen stimulation. Every receptor here comes from a human donor in good health (CMV status not recorded). Some clones in this sample may be carry-over from other donors' samples.

This clonotype was found many times. This chain uses TRBV7-2 with TRBJ1-6; D possibly corresponds to TRBD1 (5 bases). Trimming stripped 3 bases from V and 0 bases from J, with 12 bases between. From germline, CDR1 is SGHTA and CDR2 FQGNSA. The CDR3 length is 17 residues. The CDR3 loop is CASSFFGGDSYNSPLHF. CDR3 DNA: TGTGCCAGCAGCTTCTTCGGGGGGGACTCCTATAATTCACCCCTCCACTTT.

This clonotype was seen a few times. The chain employs TRBV11-2 and TRBJ2-5; D gene ambiguous. The CDR3 loop spans 13 amino acids. CDR1 is SGHAT, CDR2 FQNNGV, per germline. Trimming cost V 4 bases and J 4 bases, with 10 bases left between them. The CDR3 DNA follows: TGTGCCAGCAGCTCGATGACGGGAGAGACCCAGTACTTC. It yields the protein CASSSMTGETQYF.

The J gene is TRBJ2-7, the V gene TRBV19, with D maybe TRBD1 (5 bases). With 4 bases removed from V and 3 bases from J, the gap between germline ends came to 10 bases. In germline, CDR1 is LNHDA, CDR2 SQIVND (reference sequence). This CDR3 region has 13 residues. CDR3 DNA sequence: TGTGCCAGTAGTACAGGGATTGACTACGAGCAGTACTTC. Its protein product is CASSTGIDYEQYF.

The gene calls are TRBV12-3 or TRBV12-4 and TRBJ1-3; the D gene is possibly TRBD1 (6 bases). This CDR3 is built from 15 residues. Trimming removed 6 bases from V and 8 bases from J, with 20 bases in between. CDR3 loop: CASRGTGFGGDTIYF. CDR3 in DNA: TGTGCCAGCAGGGGTACAGGGTTCGGGGGGGACACCATATATTTT.